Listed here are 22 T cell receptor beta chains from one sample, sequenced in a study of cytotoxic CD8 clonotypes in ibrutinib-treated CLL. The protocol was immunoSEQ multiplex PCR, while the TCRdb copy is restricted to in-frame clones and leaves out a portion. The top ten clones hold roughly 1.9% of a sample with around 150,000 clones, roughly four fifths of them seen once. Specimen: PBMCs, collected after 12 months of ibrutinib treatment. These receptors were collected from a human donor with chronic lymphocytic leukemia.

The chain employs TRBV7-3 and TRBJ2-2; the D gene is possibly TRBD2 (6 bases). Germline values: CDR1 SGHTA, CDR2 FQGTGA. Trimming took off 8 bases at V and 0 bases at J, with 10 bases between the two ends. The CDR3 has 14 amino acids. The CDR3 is CASGGKPNTGELFF. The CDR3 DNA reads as TGTGCCAGCGGGGGGAAACCGAACACCGGGGAGCTGTTTTTT.

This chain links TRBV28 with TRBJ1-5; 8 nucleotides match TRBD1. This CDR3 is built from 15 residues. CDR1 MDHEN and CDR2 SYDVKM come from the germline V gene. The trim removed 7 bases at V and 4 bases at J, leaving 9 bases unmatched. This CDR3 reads CASTTGTGGNQPQHF. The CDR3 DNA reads TGTGCCAGCACCACCGGAACAGGGGGGAATCAGCCCCAGCATTTT.

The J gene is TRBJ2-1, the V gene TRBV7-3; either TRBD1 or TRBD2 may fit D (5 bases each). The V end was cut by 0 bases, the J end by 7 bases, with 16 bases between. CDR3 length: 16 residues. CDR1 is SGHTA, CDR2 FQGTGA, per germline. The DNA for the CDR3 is TGTGCCAGCAGCTTAACCGGGACCACATCTCGGAATGAGCAGTTCTTC. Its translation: CASSLTGTTSRNEQFF. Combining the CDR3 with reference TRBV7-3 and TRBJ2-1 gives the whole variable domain GAGVSQTPSNKVTEKGKYVELRCDPISGHTALYWYRQSLGQGPEFLIYFQGTGAADDSGLPNDRFFAVRPEGSVSTLKIQRTERGDSAVYLCASSLTGTTSRNEQFFGPGTRLTVL.

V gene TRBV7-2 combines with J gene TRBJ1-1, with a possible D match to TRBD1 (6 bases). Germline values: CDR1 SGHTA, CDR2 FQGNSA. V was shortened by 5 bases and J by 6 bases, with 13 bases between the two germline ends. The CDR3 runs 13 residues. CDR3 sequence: CASSSNRVAEAFF. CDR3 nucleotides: TGTGCCAGCAGCAGTAACAGGGTTGCTGAAGCTTTCTTT.

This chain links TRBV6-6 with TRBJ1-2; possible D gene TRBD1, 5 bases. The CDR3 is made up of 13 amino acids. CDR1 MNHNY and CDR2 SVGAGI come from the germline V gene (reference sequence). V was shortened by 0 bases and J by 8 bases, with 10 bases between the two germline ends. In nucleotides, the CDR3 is TGTGCCAGCAGTTACTCGGGGGTCGACGGCTACACCTTC. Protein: CASSYSGVDGYTF.

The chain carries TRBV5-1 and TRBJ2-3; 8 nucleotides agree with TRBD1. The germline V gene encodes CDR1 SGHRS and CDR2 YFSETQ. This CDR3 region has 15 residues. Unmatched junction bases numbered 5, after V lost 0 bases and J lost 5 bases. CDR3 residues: CASSLGRGQRDTQYF. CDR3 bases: TGCGCCAGCAGCTTGGGCAGGGGGCAAAGAGATACGCAGTATTTT. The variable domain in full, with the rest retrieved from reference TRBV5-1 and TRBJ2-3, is KAGVTQTPRYLIKTRGQQVTLSCSPISGHRSVSWYQQTPGQGLQFLFEYFSETQRNKGNFPGRFSGRQFSNSRSEMNVSTLELGDSALYLCASSLGRGQRDTQYFGPGTRLTVL.

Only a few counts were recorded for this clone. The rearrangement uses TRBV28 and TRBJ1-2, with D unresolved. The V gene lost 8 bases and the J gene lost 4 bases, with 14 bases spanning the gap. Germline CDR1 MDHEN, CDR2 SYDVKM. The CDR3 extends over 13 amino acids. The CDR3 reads CASRGEGPYGYTF. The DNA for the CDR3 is TGTGCCAGCCGAGGTGAAGGGCCCTATGGCTACACCTTC.

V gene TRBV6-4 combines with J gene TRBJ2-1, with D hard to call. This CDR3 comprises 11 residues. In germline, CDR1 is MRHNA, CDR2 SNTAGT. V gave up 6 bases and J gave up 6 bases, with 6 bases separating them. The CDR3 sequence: CASSWGNEQFF. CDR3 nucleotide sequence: TGTGCCAGCAGCTGGGGCAATGAGCAGTTCTTC.

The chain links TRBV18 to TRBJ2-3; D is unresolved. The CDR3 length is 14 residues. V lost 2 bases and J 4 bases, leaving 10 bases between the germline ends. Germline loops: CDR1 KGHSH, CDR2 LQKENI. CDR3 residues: CASSPDSYADTQYF. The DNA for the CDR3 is TGTGCCAGCTCACCAGACTCCTACGCAGATACGCAGTATTTT.

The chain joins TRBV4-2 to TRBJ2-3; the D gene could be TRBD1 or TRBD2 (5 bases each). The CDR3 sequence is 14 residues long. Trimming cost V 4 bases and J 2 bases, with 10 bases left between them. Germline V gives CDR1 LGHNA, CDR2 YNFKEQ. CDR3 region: CASSPGTITDTQYF. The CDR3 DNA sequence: TGTGCCAGCAGCCCTGGGACCATCACAGATACGCAGTATTTT.

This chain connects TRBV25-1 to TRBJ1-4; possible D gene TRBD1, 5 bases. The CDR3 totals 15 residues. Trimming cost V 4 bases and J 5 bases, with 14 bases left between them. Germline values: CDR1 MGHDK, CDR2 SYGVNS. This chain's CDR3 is CASSVGSTANEKLFF. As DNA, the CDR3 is TGTGCCAGCAGTGTCGGTTCGACAGCAAATGAAAAACTGTTTTTT.

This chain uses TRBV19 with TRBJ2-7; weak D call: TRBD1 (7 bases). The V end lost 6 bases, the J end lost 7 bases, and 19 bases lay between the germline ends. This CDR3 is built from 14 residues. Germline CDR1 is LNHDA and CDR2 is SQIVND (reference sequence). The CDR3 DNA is TGTGCCAGTAGGGTGGACAGGTGGGGGAGGGAGCAGTACTTC. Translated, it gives CASRVDRWGREQYF.

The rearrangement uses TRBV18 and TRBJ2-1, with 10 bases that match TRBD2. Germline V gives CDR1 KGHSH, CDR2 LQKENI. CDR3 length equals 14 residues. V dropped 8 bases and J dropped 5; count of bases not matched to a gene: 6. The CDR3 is CASTGTSANNEQFF. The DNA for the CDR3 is TGTGCCAGCACTGGGACTAGCGCTAACAATGAGCAGTTCTTC.

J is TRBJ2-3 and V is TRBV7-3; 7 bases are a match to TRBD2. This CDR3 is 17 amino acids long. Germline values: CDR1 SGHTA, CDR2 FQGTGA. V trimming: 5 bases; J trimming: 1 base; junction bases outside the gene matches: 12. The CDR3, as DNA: TGTGCCAGCAGCCCTAGAGGGGCGGGACTACGCACAGATACGCAGTATTTT. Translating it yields CASSPRGAGLRTDTQYF.

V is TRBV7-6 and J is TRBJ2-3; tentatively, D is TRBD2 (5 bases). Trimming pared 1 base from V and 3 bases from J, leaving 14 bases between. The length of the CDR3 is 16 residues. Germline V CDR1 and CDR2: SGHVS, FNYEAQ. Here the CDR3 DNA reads TGTGCCAGCAGCTTAGAGGGTGCTAGCATTACAGATACGCAGTATTTT. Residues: CASSLEGASITDTQYF. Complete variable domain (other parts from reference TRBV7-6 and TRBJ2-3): GAGVSQSPRYKVTKRGQDVALRCDPISGHVSLYWYRQALGQGPEFLTYFNYEAQQDKSGLPNDRFSAERPEGSISTLTIQRTEQRDSAMYRCASSLEGASITDTQYFGPGTRLTVL.

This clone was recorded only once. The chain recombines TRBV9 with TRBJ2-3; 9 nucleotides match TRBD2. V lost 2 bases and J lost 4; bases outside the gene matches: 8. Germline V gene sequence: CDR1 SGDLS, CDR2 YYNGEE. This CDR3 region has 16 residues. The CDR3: CASSVTGTSNSDTQYF. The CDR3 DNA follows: TGTGCCAGCAGCGTGACCGGGACTAGCAACTCAGATACGCAGTATTTT. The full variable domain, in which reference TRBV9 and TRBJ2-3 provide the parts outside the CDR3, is DSGVTQTPKHLITATGQRVTLRCSPRSGDLSVYWYQQSLDQGLQFLIQYYNGEERAKGNILERFSAQQFPDLHSELNLSSLELGDSALYFCASSVTGTSNSDTQYFGPGTRLTVL.

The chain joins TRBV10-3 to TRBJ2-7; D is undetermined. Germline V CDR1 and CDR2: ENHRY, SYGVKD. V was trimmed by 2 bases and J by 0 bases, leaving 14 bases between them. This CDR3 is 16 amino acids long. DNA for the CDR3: TGTGCCATCAGTGAGACCTACGGACGGGCCTCCTACGAGCAGTACTTC. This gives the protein CAISETYGRASYEQYF.

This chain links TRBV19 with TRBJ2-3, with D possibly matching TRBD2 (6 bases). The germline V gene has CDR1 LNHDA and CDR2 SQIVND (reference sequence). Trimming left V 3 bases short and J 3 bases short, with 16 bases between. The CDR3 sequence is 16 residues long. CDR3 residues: CASSITAAGHTDTQYF. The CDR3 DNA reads TGTGCCAGTAGTATCACGGCGGCGGGGCATACAGATACGCAGTATTTT.

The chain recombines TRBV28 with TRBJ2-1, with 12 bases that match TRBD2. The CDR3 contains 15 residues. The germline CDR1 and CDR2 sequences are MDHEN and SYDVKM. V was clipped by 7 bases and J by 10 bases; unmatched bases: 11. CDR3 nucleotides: TGTGCCAGCACCGTTGAGACTAGCGGGAGAAGAGAGCAGTTCTTC. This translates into CASTVETSGRREQFF.

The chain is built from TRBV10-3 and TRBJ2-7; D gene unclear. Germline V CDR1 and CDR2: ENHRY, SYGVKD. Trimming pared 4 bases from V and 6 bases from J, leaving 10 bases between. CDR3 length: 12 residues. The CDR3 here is CAISAKRSEQYF. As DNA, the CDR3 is TGTGCCATCAGTGCAAAGAGGTCCGAGCAGTACTTC.

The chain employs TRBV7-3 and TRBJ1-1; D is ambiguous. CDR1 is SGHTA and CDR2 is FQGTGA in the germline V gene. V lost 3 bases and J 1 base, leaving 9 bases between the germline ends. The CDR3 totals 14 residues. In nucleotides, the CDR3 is TGTGCCAGCAGCTTGGGCAGTTCGAACACTGAAGCTTTCTTT. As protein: CASSLGSSNTEAFF. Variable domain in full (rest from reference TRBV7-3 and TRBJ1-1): GAGVSQTPSNKVTEKGKYVELRCDPISGHTALYWYRQSLGQGPEFLIYFQGTGAADDSGLPNDRFFAVRPEGSVSTLKIQRTERGDSAVYLCASSLGSSNTEAFFGQGTRLTVV.

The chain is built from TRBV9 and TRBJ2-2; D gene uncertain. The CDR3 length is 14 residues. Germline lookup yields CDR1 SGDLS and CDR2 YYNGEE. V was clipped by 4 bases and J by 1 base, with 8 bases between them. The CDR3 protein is CASSSSRNTGELFF. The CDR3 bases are TGTGCCAGCAGCTCCTCCAGGAACACCGGGGAGCTGTTTTTT.